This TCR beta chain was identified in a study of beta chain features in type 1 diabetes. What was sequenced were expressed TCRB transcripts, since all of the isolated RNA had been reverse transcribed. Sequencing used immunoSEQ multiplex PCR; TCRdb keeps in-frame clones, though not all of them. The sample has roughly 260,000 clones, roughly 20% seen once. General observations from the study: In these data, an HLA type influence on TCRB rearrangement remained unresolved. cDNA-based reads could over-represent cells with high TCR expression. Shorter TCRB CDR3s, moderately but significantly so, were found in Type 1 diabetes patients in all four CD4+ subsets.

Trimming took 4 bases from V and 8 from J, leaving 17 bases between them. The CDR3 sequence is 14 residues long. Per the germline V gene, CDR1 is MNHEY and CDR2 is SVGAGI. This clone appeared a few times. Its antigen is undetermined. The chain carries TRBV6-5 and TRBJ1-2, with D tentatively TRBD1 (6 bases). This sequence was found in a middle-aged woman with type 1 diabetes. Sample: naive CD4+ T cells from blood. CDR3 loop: CASSFTGGRRGYTF. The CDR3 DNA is TGTGCCAGCAGTTTCACGGGGGGCCGGAGGGGCTACACCTTC.